This T cell receptor (beta chain) was obtained from a study of blood T cell repertoires in COVID-19. Background on the study: From T cells, B-cell-depleted T cells, or PBMCs came the material, which was cDNA or gDNA.

Profiling relied on immunoSEQ multiplex PCR, and the TCRdb table lists in-frame clones only, not all of them. The top ten hold 32% of the sample, which has roughly 100,000 clones, approximately 92% seen once. CDR1 is SGDLS and CDR2 is YYNGEE in the germline V gene. This CDR3 is built from 15 residues. Trimming left V 0 bases short and J 1 base short, with 7 bases between. The chain recombines TRBV9 with TRBJ1-4; D unclear. This sequence originates from a woman older than 75 with acute or convalescent COVID-19. Sequenced material: peripheral blood. In nucleotides, the CDR3 is TGTGCCAGCAGCGTAGGCGGTCAAACTAATGAAAAACTGTTTTTT. Translating it yields CASSVGGQTNEKLFF.